Listed below are T cell receptor beta chains from one sample, sequenced in a study of T cells in Graves' hyperthyroidism and ophthalmopathy. In TCRdb, the multiplex PCR reads were re-called with MiXCR into one record per CDR3 protein. The sample contains 600,000 to 900,000 distinct CDR3 sequences, roughly 15% of which appear only once. Sequencing input: blood. Receptor source: a man younger than 35 with Graves' hyperthyroidism. Both conserved end residues are part of each CDR3. D genes are given only for firm matches. Size is stated for part of the rows, as once, few or many counts, or as a class when the clone is expanded.

clone size: many; J gene: TRBJ2-5; V gene: TRBV28; D gene: .; CDR3 protein: CASSPPARETQYF; CDR3 DNA: TGTGCCAGCAGCCCCCCAGCCCGAGAGACCCAGTACTTC
clone size: .; J gene: TRBJ2-7; V gene: TRBV7-2; D gene: .; CDR3 protein: CASSLEFAREQYF; CDR3 DNA: TGTGCCAGCAGCTTAGAATTTGCGAGGGAGCAGTACTTC
clone size: .; J gene: TRBJ1-3; V gene: TRBV6-2/TRBV6-3; D gene: .; CDR3 protein: CASSLDRTGNTIYF; CDR3 DNA: TGTGCCAGCAGCCTCGACAGGACTGGAAACACCATATATTTT
clone size: many; J gene: TRBJ2-4; V gene: TRBV28; D gene: .; CDR3 protein: CASSTPRPMLAKNIQYF; CDR3 DNA: TGTGCCAGCAGTACCCCCAGGCCGATGTTAGCCAAAAACATTCAGTACTTC
clone size: .; J gene: TRBJ1-5; V gene: TRBV27; D gene: .; CDR3 protein: CASSPSWGGQPQHF; CDR3 DNA: TGTGCCAGCAGTCCCTCTTGGGGCGGCCAGCCCCAGCATTTT
clone size: .; J gene: TRBJ1-1; V gene: TRBV6-1; D gene: .; CDR3 protein: CASSDRSTEAFF; CDR3 DNA: TGTGCCAGCAGTGACCGGTCCACTGAAGCTTTCTTT
clone size: few; J gene: TRBJ2-6; V gene: TRBV5-1; D gene: TRBD1; CDR3 protein: CASSIGQGRFSGANVLTF; CDR3 DNA: TGCGCCAGCAGTATCGGACAGGGTCGATTCTCTGGGGCCAACGTCCTGACTTTC
clone size: .; J gene: TRBJ1-2; V gene: TRBV6-2/TRBV6-3; D gene: TRBD1; CDR3 protein: CASSEYLDTGGRPGYTF; CDR3 DNA: TGTGCCAGCAGTGAGTACCTGGATACAGGGGGCCGCCCTGGCTACACCTTC
clone size: many; J gene: TRBJ2-7; V gene: TRBV6-2/TRBV6-3; D gene: TRBD2; CDR3 protein: CASSYSTSPGEQYF; CDR3 DNA: TGTGCCAGCAGTTACTCGACTAGCCCAGGGGAGCAGTACTTC
clone size: few; J gene: TRBJ2-4; V gene: TRBV18; D gene: .; CDR3 protein: CASSLIEDRFKNIQYF; CDR3 DNA: TGTGCCAGCTCACTAATAGAAGACCGCTTCAAAAACATTCAGTACTTC
clone size: many; J gene: TRBJ1-1; V gene: TRBV11-3; D gene: .; CDR3 protein: CASSSDSEAFF; CDR3 DNA: TGTGCCAGCAGCTCGGACAGTGAAGCTTTCTTT
clone size: .; J gene: TRBJ2-7; V gene: TRBV28; D gene: .; CDR3 protein: CASRYGAYEQYF; CDR3 DNA: TGTGCCAGCAGGTATGGAGCCTACGAGCAGTACTTC
clone size: many; J gene: TRBJ2-7; V gene: TRBV9; D gene: .; CDR3 protein: CASSVATGINYEQYF; CDR3 DNA: TGTGCCAGCAGCGTAGCAACAGGGATAAACTACGAGCAGTACTTC
clone size: few; J gene: TRBJ1-4; V gene: TRBV19; D gene: .; CDR3 protein: CASSKRSFDAEKLFF; CDR3 DNA: TGTGCCAGTAGTAAGAGGTCCTTCGACGCTGAAAAACTGTTTTTT
clone size: .; J gene: TRBJ2-4; V gene: TRBV2; D gene: TRBD2; CDR3 protein: CASSSRSGVAKNIQYF; CDR3 DNA: TGTGCCAGCAGTTCCCGTAGCGGGGTAGCCAAAAACATTCAGTACTTC
clone size: .; J gene: TRBJ1-2; V gene: TRBV10-3; D gene: .; CDR3 protein: CAITYGEGGYTF; CDR3 DNA: TGTGCCATCACTTACGGCGAAGGTGGCTACACCTTC
clone size: .; J gene: TRBJ2-2; V gene: TRBV12-3/TRBV12-4; D gene: .; CDR3 protein: CASSLWGGTDTGELFF; CDR3 DNA: TGTGCCAGCAGTTTATGGGGCGGGACGGACACCGGGGAGCTGTTTTTT
clone size: few; J gene: TRBJ2-7; V gene: TRBV14; D gene: .; CDR3 protein: CASSPPGEGRYEQYF; CDR3 DNA: TGTGCCAGCAGCCCCCCAGGGGAGGGGCGGTACGAGCAGTACTTC
clone size: .; J gene: TRBJ2-5; V gene: TRBV7-8; D gene: .; CDR3 protein: CASSLGLSRETQYF; CDR3 DNA: TGTGCCAGCAGCTTAGGCCTTAGCCGGGAGACCCAGTACTTC
clone size: .; J gene: TRBJ1-1; V gene: TRBV7-2; D gene: .; CDR3 protein: CASTLLNTEAFF; CDR3 DNA: TGTGCCAGCACCCTGCTGAACACTGAAGCTTTCTTT
clone size: few; J gene: TRBJ2-5; V gene: TRBV6-2/TRBV6-3; D gene: TRBD1; CDR3 protein: CASSYSLQGAETQYF; CDR3 DNA: TGTGCCAGCAGTTACTCCCTTCAGGGGGCAGAGACCCAGTACTTC
clone size: many; J gene: TRBJ2-3; V gene: TRBV20-1; D gene: TRBD2; CDR3 protein: CSAALAGGQTYTDTQYF; CDR3 DNA: TGCAGTGCTGCCCTAGCGGGAGGGCAGACCTACACAGATACGCAGTATTTT
clone size: many; J gene: TRBJ2-7; V gene: TRBV6-2/TRBV6-3; D gene: TRBD2; CDR3 protein: CASTLAGGSYEQYF; CDR3 DNA: TGTGCCAGCACCTTAGCGGGCGGCTCCTACGAGCAGTACTTC
clone size: few; J gene: TRBJ1-2; V gene: TRBV2; D gene: .; CDR3 protein: CASSESRLNHYGYTF; CDR3 DNA: TGTGCCAGCAGTGAGTCTCGGTTAAATCACTATGGCTACACCTTC
clone size: many; J gene: TRBJ1-5; V gene: TRBV6-1; D gene: .; CDR3 protein: CASTDGTASNQPQHF; CDR3 DNA: TGTGCCAGCACCGATGGGACGGCTAGCAATCAGCCCCAGCATTTT
clone size: many; J gene: TRBJ2-7; V gene: TRBV7-9; D gene: .; CDR3 protein: CASSSLSGYEQYF; CDR3 DNA: TGTGCCAGCAGTTCTCTTAGCGGCTACGAGCAGTACTTC
clone size: few; J gene: TRBJ1-6; V gene: TRBV18; D gene: TRBD1; CDR3 protein: CASLGQNNSPLHF; CDR3 DNA: TGTGCCAGCCTGGGACAGAATAATTCACCCCTCCACTTT
clone size: .; J gene: TRBJ2-5; V gene: TRBV5-1; D gene: TRBD2; CDR3 protein: CASSQLAYDQETQYF; CDR3 DNA: TGCGCCAGCAGCCAACTAGCGTACGACCAAGAGACCCAGTACTTC
clone size: many; J gene: TRBJ2-3; V gene: TRBV12-3/TRBV12-4; D gene: .; CDR3 protein: CASSDTGADTQYF; CDR3 DNA: TGTGCCAGCAGTGATACAGGAGCAGATACGCAGTATTTT
clone size: .; J gene: TRBJ2-1; V gene: TRBV27; D gene: .; CDR3 protein: CASSSRWRVDEQFF; CDR3 DNA: TGTGCCAGCAGTTCTCGCTGGAGGGTTGATGAGCAGTTCTTC
clone size: .; J gene: TRBJ2-1; V gene: TRBV28; D gene: .; CDR3 protein: CASSLEDYGAGQSSYNEQFF; CDR3 DNA: TGTGCCAGCAGTTTGGAAGATTATGGGGCGGGCCAAAGCTCCTACAATGAGCAGTTCTTC
clone size: .; J gene: TRBJ1-2; V gene: TRBV7-2; D gene: TRBD1; CDR3 protein: CASSLSDRDLGGYTF; CDR3 DNA: TGTGCCAGCAGCCTCTCGGACAGGGACCTAGGTGGCTACACCTTC
clone size: .; J gene: TRBJ2-2; V gene: TRBV20-1; D gene: TRBD2; CDR3 protein: CSASHQSGGGSGELFF; CDR3 DNA: TGCAGTGCTAGTCACCAAAGCGGGGGGGGCAGCGGGGAGCTGTTTTTT
clone size: many; J gene: TRBJ2-3; V gene: TRBV29-1; D gene: .; CDR3 protein: CSVKETPSSTDTQYF; CDR3 DNA: TGCAGCGTCAAAGAGACGCCTTCTAGCACAGATACGCAGTATTTT
clone size: many; J gene: TRBJ1-3; V gene: TRBV7-6; D gene: TRBD1; CDR3 protein: CASSQDRGSGNTIYF; CDR3 DNA: TGTGCCAGCAGCCAGGACAGGGGATCTGGAAACACCATATATTTT
clone size: .; J gene: TRBJ2-2; V gene: TRBV6-9; D gene: .; CDR3 protein: CASSYRSLNTGELFF; CDR3 DNA: TGTGCCAGCAGTTACCGGTCCCTTAACACCGGGGAGCTGTTTTTT
clone size: .; J gene: TRBJ2-5; V gene: TRBV19; D gene: TRBD2; CDR3 protein: CASSMGQSKRDLRETQYF; CDR3 DNA: TGTGCCAGTAGTATGGGCCAGAGTAAGCGGGATCTACGAGAGACCCAGTACTTC
clone size: few; J gene: TRBJ1-2; V gene: TRBV5-4; D gene: TRBD1; CDR3 protein: CASSALTGTVDYGYTF; CDR3 DNA: TGTGCCAGCAGCGCCCTGACAGGGACGGTCGACTATGGCTACACCTTC
clone size: .; J gene: TRBJ1-5; V gene: TRBV10-2; D gene: .; CDR3 protein: CASSDLQPQHF; CDR3 DNA: TGCGCCAGCAGTGACCTTCAGCCCCAGCATTTT
clone size: many; J gene: TRBJ1-5; V gene: TRBV28; D gene: .; CDR3 protein: CASSLWGDSNQPQHF; CDR3 DNA: TGTGCCAGCAGTTTATGGGGGGATAGCAATCAGCCCCAGCATTTT
clone size: many; J gene: TRBJ1-2; V gene: TRBV28; D gene: TRBD1; CDR3 protein: CASSSTGTATNYGYTF; CDR3 DNA: TGTGCCAGCAGTTCAACCGGGACAGCTACTAACTATGGCTACACCTTC
clone size: many; J gene: TRBJ2-2; V gene: TRBV18; D gene: .; CDR3 protein: CASSPSGQNTGELFF; CDR3 DNA: TGTGCCAGCTCACCATCGGGACAGAACACCGGGGAGCTGTTTTTT
clone size: many; J gene: TRBJ2-3; V gene: TRBV28; D gene: TRBD2; CDR3 protein: CASSYPSAGGSLGTDTQYF; CDR3 DNA: TGTGCCAGCAGTTACCCATCTGCGGGAGGGAGTTTAGGCACAGATACGCAGTATTTT
clone size: .; J gene: TRBJ2-1; V gene: TRBV4-1; D gene: TRBD2; CDR3 protein: CASSHVNRAGFYNEQFF; CDR3 DNA: TGCGCCAGCAGCCATGTAAATCGAGCGGGATTCTACAATGAGCAGTTCTTC
clone size: many; J gene: TRBJ2-1; V gene: TRBV27; D gene: TRBD2; CDR3 protein: CASSWGFVAGVKNEQFF; CDR3 DNA: TGTGCCAGCAGTTGGGGCTTCGTAGCGGGAGTCAAGAATGAGCAGTTCTTC
clone size: many; J gene: TRBJ2-7; V gene: TRBV20-1; D gene: TRBD2; CDR3 protein: CSAQLAGGSYEQYF; CDR3 DNA: TGCAGTGCACAACTAGCGGGAGGCTCCTACGAGCAGTACTTC